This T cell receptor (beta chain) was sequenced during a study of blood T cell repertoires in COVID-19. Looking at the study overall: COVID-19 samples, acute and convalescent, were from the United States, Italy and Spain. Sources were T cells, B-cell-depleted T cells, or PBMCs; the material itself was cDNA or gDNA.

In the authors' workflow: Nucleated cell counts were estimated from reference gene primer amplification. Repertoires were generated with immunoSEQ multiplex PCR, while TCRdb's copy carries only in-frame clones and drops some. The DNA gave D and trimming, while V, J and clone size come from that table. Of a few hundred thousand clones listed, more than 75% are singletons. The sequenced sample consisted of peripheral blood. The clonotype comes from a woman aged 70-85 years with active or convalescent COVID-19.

CDR3 protein: CASSQGKGPRRYNSPLHF. Written as DNA, the CDR3 is TGTGCCAGCAGCCAAGGAAAGGGGCCCCGGCGCTATAATTCACCCCTCCACTTT. The V gene is TRBV3-1 (or the pseudogene TRBV3-2), the J gene TRBJ1-6; possibly TRBD1 for D (5 bases). Trimming took 1 base from V and 3 from J, leaving 16 bases between them. The length of the CDR3 is 18 residues. The germline V gene encodes CDR1 LGHDT and CDR2 YNNKEL (reference sequence).